This is a list of T cell receptor beta chains from one sample in a study of monozygotic twins with inflammatory bowel disease. TCRdb reprocessed the 5' RACE reads and stores each CDR3 protein as one record, lacking DNA. In all, the sample yields about 300,000 distinct CDR3 sequences. Specimen: blood. The receptors originated from a human donor with ulcerative colitis or Crohn's disease, or a healthy co-twin of an affected twin (not recorded which). Both conserved end residues are part of each CDR3.

>TRBV12-3/TRBV12-4|TRBJ2-1
CASSFPDSGRNEQFF
>TRBV9|TRBJ2-3
CASSPGLASDTQYF
>TRBV7-2|TRBJ2-1
CASCGLAGGRDEQFF
>TRBV20-1|TRBJ2-1
CSATRVTGANEQFF
>TRBV12-3/TRBV12-4|TRBJ1-2
CASSEGLRYGYTF
>TRBV29-1|TRBJ2-1
CSVGQGMTYNEQFF
>TRBV12-3/TRBV12-4|TRBJ2-5
CASSFNGEAPQYF
>TRBV28|TRBJ2-5
CASTGGQETQYF
>TRBV29-1|TRBJ2-7
CSVEAGTSGTYEQYF
>TRBV11-3|TRBJ2-1
CASSPDARSRPYNEQFF
>TRBV28|TRBJ2-3
CASSGGLAGVRRGSSTDTQYF
>TRBV27|TRBJ2-7
CASSSTSGAYEQYF
>TRBV7-8|TRBJ2-7
CASVYGPAVGEQYF
>TRBV6-6|TRBJ2-7
CASVGGGAYEQYF
>TRBV20-1|TRBJ2-2
CSATGTNTGELFF
>TRBV20-1|TRBJ1-1
CSAMKSGTGYEAFF
>TRBV27|TRBJ2-7
CASSLFGIGTGGPGEQYF
>TRBV6-2/TRBV6-3|TRBJ1-6
CASSWSGTLHF
>TRBV6-1|TRBJ2-3
CASIEGLPDTQYF
>TRBV18|TRBJ2-5
CASSRGTWQETQYF
>TRBV27|TRBJ2-3
CASSLWGGADTQYF
>TRBV4-2|TRBJ2-3
CASSQVGHTDTQYF
>TRBV20-1|TRBJ2-5
CSARDLAGAAETQYF
>TRBV11-2|TRBJ2-3
CASGAGRTDTQYF
>TRBV7-2|TRBJ2-5
CASSSLARETQYF
>TRBV28|TRBJ2-3
CASSRLPDTQYF
>TRBV11-2|TRBJ2-3
CASSAVQDSLLSTDTQYF
>TRBV11-2|TRBJ2-2
CASGGGGLSGTGELFF
>TRBV24-1|TRBJ1-2
CATSDLGSAYGYTF
>TRBV6-6|TRBJ2-7
CASSYPTGSYEQYF
>TRBV15|TRBJ2-3
CATSRGLSSGTDTQYF
>TRBV20-1|TRBJ2-7
CSAARDNPYEQYF
>TRBV12-3/TRBV12-4|TRBJ2-3
CASSLTSGAAGTQYF
>TRBV11-2|TRBJ1-1
CASSRTGGWTEAFF
>TRBV5-1|TRBJ2-1
CASSLEGPEQFF
>TRBV12-3/TRBV12-4|TRBJ2-7
CASSFRQGAYEQYF
>TRBV2|TRBJ2-5
CASRISQETQYF
>TRBV12-3/TRBV12-4|TRBJ2-7
CASRPGQGTYEQYF
>TRBV7-9|TRBJ2-1
CASKTPTGSSYNEQFF
>TRBV5-8|TRBJ1-4
CASSFSRGPTNEKLFF
>TRBV25-1|TRBJ2-3
CASSVDSSKRYF
>TRBV12-3/TRBV12-4|TRBJ1-5
CASSLTGGANQPQHF